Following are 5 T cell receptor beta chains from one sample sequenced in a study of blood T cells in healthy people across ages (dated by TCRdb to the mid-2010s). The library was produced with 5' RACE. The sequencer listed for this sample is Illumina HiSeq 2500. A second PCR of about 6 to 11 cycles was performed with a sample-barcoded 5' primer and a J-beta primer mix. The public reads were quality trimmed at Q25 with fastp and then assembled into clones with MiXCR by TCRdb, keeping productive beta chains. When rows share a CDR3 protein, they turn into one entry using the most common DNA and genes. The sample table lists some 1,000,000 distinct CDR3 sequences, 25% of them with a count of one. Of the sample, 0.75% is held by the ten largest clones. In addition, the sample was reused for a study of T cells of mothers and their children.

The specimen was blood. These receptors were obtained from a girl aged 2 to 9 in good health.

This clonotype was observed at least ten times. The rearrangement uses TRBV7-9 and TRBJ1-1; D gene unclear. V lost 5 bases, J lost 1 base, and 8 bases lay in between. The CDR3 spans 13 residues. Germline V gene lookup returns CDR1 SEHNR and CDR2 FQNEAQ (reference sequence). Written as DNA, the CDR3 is TGTGCCAGCAGCCCAATAAGGAACACTGAAGCTTTCTTT. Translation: CASSPIRNTEAFF. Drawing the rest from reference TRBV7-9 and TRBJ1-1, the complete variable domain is DTGVSQNPRHKITKRGQNVTFRCDPISEHNRLYWYRQTLGQGPEFLTYFQNEAQLEKSRLLSDRFSAERPKGSFSTLEIQRTEQGDSAMYLCASSPIRNTEAFFGQGTRLTVV.

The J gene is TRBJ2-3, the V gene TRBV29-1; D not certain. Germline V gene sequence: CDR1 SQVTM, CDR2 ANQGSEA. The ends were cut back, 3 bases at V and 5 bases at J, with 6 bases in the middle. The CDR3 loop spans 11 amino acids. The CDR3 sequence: CSVDDIDTQYF. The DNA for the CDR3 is TGCAGCGTTGATGATATAGATACGCAGTATTTT.

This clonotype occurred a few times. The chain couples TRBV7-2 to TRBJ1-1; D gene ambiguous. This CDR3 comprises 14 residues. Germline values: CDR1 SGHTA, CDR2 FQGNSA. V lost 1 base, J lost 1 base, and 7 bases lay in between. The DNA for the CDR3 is TGTGCCAGCAGCTTAGGTTACAGGAACACTGAAGCTTTCTTT. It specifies CASSLGYRNTEAFF.

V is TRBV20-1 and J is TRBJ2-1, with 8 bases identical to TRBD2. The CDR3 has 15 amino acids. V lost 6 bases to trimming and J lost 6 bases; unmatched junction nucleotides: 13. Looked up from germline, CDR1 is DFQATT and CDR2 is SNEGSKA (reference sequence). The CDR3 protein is CSATPGLELGNEQFF. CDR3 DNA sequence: TGCAGTGCGACACCGGGACTAGAATTGGGCAATGAGCAGTTCTTC.

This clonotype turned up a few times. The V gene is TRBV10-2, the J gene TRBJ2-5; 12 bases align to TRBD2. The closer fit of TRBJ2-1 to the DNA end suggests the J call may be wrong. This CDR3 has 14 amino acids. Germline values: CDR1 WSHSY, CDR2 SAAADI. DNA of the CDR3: TGCGCCAGCAGTAGAGGGACTAGCGGGAATGAGCAGTTCTTC. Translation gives CASSRGTSGNEQFF.